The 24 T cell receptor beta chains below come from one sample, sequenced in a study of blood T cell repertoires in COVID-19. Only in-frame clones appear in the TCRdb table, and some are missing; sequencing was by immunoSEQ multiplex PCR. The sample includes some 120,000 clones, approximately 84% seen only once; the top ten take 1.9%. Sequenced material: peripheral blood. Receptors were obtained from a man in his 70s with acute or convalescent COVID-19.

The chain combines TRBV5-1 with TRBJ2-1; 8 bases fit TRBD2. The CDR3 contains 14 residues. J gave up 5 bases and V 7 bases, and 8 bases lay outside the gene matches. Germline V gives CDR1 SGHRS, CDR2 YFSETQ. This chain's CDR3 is CASAGLGPHNEQFF. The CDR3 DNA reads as TGCGCCAGCGCGGGACTAGGCCCCCACAATGAGCAGTTCTTC.

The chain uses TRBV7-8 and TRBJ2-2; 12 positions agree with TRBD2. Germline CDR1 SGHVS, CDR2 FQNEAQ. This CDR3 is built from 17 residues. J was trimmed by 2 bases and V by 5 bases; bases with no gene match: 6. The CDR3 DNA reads TGTGCCAGCAGCCGAGGACTAGCGGGGACAAACACCGGGGAGCTGTTTTTT. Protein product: CASSRGLAGTNTGELFF.

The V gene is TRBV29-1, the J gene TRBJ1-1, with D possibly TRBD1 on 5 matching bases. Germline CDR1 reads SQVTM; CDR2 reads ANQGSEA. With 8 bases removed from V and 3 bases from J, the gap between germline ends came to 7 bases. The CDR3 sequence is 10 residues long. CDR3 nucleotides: TGCAGCACAGGTTACACTGAAGCTTTCTTT. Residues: CSTGYTEAFF.

The CDR3 DNA is TGTGCCAGCAGTGTGGACAGAGGGTTTCATTTCGGTTCACCCCTCCACTTT. Its translation: CASSVDRGFHFGSPLHF. The genes are TRBV6-1 and TRBJ1-6, with a possible D match to TRBD1 (6 bases). The CDR3 has 17 residues. Between the trimmed V and J ends, which lost 4 bases and 9 bases, there was a span of 22 bases. Germline CDR1 and CDR2: MNHNS and SASEGT.

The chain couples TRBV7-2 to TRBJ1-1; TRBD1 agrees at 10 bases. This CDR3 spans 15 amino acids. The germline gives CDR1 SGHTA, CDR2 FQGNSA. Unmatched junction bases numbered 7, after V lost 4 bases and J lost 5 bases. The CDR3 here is CASSSRQGARTEAFF. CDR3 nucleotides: TGTGCCAGCAGCTCGAGACAGGGGGCTAGGACTGAAGCTTTCTTT. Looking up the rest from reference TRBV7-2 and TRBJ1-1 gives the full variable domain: GAGVSQSPSNKVTEKGKDVELRCDPISGHTALYWYRQSLGQGLEFLIYFQGNSAPDKSGLPSDRFSAERTGGSVSTLTIQRTQQEDSAVYLCASSSRQGARTEAFFGQGTRLTVV.

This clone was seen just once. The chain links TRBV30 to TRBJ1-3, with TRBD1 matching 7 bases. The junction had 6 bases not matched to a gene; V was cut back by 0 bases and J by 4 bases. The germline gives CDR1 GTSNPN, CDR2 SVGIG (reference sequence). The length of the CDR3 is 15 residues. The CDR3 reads CAWSVLGTAGNTIYF. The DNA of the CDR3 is TGTGCCTGGAGTGTACTTGGGACAGCCGGAAACACCATATATTTT.

The CDR3 DNA reads as TGCAGCGTTGAAGCCTGGACAGGGATGAACACTGAAGCTTTCTTT. Its protein is CSVEAWTGMNTEAFF. The chain is built from TRBV29-1 and TRBJ1-1, with 8 bases that match TRBD1. The ends lost 1 base at V and 0 bases at J; junction bases unmatched: 4. The germline V gene encodes CDR1 SQVTM and CDR2 ANQGSEA. CDR3 length: 15 amino acids.

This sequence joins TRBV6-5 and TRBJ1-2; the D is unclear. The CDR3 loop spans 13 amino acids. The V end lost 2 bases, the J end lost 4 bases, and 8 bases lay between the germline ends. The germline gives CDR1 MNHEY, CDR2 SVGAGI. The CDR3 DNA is TGTGCCAGCAGTTACAGCCGCTTCTATGGCTACACCTTC. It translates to CASSYSRFYGYTF.

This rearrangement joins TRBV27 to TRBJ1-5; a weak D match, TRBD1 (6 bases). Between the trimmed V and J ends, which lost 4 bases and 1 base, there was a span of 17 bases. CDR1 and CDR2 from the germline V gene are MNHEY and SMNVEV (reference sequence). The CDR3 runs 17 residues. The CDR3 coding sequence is TGTGCCAGCAGTTCGATACAGGGATTCGAGAGCAATCAGCCCCAGCATTTT. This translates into CASSSIQGFESNQPQHF.

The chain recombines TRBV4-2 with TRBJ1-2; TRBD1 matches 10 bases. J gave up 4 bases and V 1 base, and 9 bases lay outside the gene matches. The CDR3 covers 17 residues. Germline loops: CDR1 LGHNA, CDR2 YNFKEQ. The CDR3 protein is CASSQAEGTGATYGYTF. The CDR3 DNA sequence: TGTGCCAGCAGCCAAGCCGAAGGGACAGGGGCGACCTATGGCTACACCTTC.

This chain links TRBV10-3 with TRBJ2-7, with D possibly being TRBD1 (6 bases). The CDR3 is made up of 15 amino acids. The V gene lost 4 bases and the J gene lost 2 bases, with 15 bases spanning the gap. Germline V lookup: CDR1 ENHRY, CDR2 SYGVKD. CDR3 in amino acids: CAISGTGRVTYEQYF. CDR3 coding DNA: TGTGCCATCAGTGGCACAGGGAGAGTGACCTACGAGCAGTACTTC.

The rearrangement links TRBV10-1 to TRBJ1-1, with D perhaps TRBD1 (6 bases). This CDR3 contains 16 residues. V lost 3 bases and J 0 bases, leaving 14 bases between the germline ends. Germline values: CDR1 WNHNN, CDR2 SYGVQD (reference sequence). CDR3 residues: CASSDPQDRLNTEAFF. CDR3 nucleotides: TGCGCCAGCAGTGATCCTCAAGACAGGCTGAACACTGAAGCTTTCTTT.

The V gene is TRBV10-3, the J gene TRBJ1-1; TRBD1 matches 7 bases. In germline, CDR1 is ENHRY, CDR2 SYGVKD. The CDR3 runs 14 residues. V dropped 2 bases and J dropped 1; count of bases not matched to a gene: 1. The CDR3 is CAISEDRANTEAFF. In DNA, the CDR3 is TGTGCCATCAGTGAGGACAGGGCGAACACTGAAGCTTTCTTT.

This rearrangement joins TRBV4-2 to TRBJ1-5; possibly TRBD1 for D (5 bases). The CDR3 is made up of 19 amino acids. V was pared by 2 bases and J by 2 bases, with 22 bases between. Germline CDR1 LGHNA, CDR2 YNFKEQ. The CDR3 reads CASSQSTHPRDGGNQPQHF. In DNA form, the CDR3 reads TGTGCCAGCAGCCAAAGTACACACCCCAGGGATGGGGGCAATCAGCCCCAGCATTTT.

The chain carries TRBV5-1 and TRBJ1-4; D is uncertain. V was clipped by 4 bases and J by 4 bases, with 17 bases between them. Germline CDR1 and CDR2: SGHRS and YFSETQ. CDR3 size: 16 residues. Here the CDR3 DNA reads TGCGCCAGCAGCCCCTCGTCCCAGGCTTTTAATGAAAAACTGTTTTTT. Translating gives CASSPSSQAFNEKLFF.

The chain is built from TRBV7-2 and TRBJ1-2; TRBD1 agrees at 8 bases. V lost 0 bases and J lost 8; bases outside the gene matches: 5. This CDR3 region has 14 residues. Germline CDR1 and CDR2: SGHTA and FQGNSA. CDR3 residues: CASSLALRGQGYTF. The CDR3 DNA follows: TGTGCCAGCAGCTTAGCGCTCAGGGGGCAGGGCTACACCTTC.

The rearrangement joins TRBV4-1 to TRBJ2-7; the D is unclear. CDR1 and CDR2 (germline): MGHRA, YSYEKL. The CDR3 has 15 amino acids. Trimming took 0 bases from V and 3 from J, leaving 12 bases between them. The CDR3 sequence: CASSQEVRYHYEQYF. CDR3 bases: TGCGCCAGCAGCCAAGAGGTGAGGTACCACTACGAGCAGTACTTC.

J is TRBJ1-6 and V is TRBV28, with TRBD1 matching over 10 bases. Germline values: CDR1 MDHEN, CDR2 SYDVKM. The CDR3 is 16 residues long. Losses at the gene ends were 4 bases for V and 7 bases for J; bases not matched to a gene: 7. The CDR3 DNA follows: TGTGCCAGCAGTTCCCCAGGACAGGGGGAAAATTCACCCCTCCACTTT. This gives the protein CASSSPGQGENSPLHF.

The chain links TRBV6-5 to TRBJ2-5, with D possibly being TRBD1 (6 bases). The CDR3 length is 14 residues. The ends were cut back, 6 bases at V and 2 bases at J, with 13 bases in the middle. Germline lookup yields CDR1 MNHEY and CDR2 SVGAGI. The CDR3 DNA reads TGTGCCAGCAGCCTAGGACAGCGACAAGAGACCCAGTACTTC. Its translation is CASSLGQRQETQYF.

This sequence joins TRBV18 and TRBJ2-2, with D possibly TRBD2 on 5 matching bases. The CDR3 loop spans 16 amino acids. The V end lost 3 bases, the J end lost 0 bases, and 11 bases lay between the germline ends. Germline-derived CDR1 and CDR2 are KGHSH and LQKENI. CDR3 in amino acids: CASSPSSSPNTGELFF. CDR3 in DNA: TGTGCCAGCTCACCTTCATCTAGCCCGAACACCGGGGAGCTGTTTTTT.

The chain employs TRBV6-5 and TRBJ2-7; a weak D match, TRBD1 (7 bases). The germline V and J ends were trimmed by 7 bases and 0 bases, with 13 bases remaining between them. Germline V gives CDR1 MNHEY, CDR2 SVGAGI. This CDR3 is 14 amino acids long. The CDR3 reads CASIVEGASYEQYF. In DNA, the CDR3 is TGTGCCAGCATAGTGGAGGGGGCCTCCTACGAGCAGTACTTC.

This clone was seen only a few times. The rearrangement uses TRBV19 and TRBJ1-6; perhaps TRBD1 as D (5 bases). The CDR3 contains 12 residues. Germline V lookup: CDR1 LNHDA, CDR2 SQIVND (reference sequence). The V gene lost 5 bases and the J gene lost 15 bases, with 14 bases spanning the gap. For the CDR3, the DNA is TGTGCCAGTAGTCCTCAGGGTGGCGTCCTCCACTTT. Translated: CASSPQGGVLHF.

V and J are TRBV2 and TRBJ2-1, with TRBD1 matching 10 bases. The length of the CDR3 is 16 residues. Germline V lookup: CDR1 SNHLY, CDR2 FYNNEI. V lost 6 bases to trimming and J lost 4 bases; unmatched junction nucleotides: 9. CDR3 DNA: TGTGCCAGCAGCGAATGGGGGACAGGGGCTTACAATGAGCAGTTCTTC. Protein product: CASSEWGTGAYNEQFF.

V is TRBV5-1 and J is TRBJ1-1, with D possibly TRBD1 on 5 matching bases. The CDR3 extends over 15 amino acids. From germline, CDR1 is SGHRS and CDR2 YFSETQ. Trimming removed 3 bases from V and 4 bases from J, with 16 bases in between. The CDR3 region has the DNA TGCGCCAGCAGCTCCCTGGGACTCGGGGGCACTGAAGCTTTCTTT. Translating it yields CASSSLGLGGTEAFF. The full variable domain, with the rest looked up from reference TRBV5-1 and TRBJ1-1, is KAGVTQTPRYLIKTRGQQVTLSCSPISGHRSVSWYQQTPGQGLQFLFEYFSETQRNKGNFPGRFSGRQFSNSRSEMNVSTLELGDSALYLCASSSLGLGGTEAFFGQGTRLTVV.